Included here is one T cell receptor (beta chain) sequence, with context. What it binds is unknown. The source of the sample is a study of OX40 agonist ivuxolimab in advanced cancers. Study-wide findings and caveats: Expanded clones belonging to CD8+ T cells outnumbered, on average, those of CD4+. Researchers did not determine the expanded peripheral T cells' antigen specificity.

Trimming cost V 4 bases and J 0 bases, with 11 bases left between them. CDR1 and CDR2 from the germline V gene are SGHDT and YYEEEE. The CDR3 runs 15 residues. TCRdb keeps only in-frame clones here, not all; method: immunoSEQ multiplex PCR. The sample yields about 5,800 clones, 81% seen once. The chain couples TRBV5-6 to TRBJ2-1; D is perhaps TRBD2 (5 bases). The clonotype originates from an adult with an advanced solid tumor such as melanoma, head and neck, liver or kidney cancer. This specimen consisted of CD4+ or CD8+ T cells sorted from blood, obtained in a trial of the OX40 agonist ivuxolimab. The CDR3, as DNA: TGTGCCAGCAGCGTAGCGCCCGGCTCCTACAATGAGCAGTTCTTC. Encoded protein: CASSVAPGSYNEQFF.